These 28 T cell receptor beta chains were all obtained from the same sample, sequenced in a study of T cell clones after liver transplantation. Assay used: immunoSEQ multiplex PCR; TCRdb lists only in-frame clones, some missing. The table lists around 100,000 clones, around 84% of them singletons. This material consisted of CD4+ T cells from blood, taken approximately 4 years after liver transplant. These receptor sequences come from a human patient who received a liver transplant. Some T cells may be supplied by the graft donor.

The chain recombines TRBV28 with TRBJ1-1; D is undetermined. Trimming left V 6 bases short and J 1 base short, with 9 bases between. The CDR3 loop spans 13 amino acids. The germline CDR1 and CDR2 sequences are MDHEN and SYDVKM. The CDR3 DNA sequence: TGTGCCAGCAGCCCCGATCCGAACACTGAAGCTTTCTTT. The encoded protein is CASSPDPNTEAFF.

This sequence joins TRBV27 and TRBJ2-5; TRBD2 is a possible D gene (6 bases). The V end was cut by 8 bases, the J end by 2 bases, with 15 bases between. Germline loops: CDR1 MNHEY, CDR2 SMNVEV (reference sequence). The length of the CDR3 is 14 residues. CDR3 bases: TGTGCCAGCTCTCCGACCCGGGGGCAAGAGACCCAGTACTTC. Encoded protein: CASSPTRGQETQYF.

This clone was observed a single time. Written as DNA, the CDR3 is TGTGCCTGGAGTGTACCAAGTAGGGGTGGCAATGAGCAGTTCTTC. This gives the protein CAWSVPSRGGNEQFF. The genes are TRBV30 and TRBJ2-1; D possibly corresponds to TRBD1 (5 bases). Trimming removed 0 bases from V and 6 bases from J, with 15 bases in between. The CDR3 sequence is 15 residues long. Per germline, CDR1 GTSNPN and CDR2 SVGIG (reference sequence).

This clone showed up just a few times. The CDR3 loop is CASSPTDRGKQFF. The DNA of the CDR3 is TGTGCCAGCTCACCAACGGACAGGGGTAAGCAGTTCTTC. This chain joins TRBV18 and TRBJ2-1; 9 bases align to TRBD1. Germline lookup yields CDR1 KGHSH and CDR2 LQKENI. Trimming took 2 bases from V and 11 from J; bases not matched to a gene: 4. The CDR3 totals 13 residues.

V and J are TRBV2 and TRBJ2-7; a possible D gene is TRBD2 (5 bases). CDR3 length: 12 amino acids. CDR1 is SNHLY, CDR2 FYNNEI, per germline. Trimming took 6 bases from V and 4 from J, leaving 10 bases between them. CDR3 nucleotide sequence: TGTGCCAGCAGGGGAGAGGGATACGAGCAGTACTTC. Its protein product is CASRGEGYEQYF.

The chain uses TRBV7-3 and TRBJ2-1, with D uncertain. V lost 5 bases and J 4 bases, leaving 15 bases between the germline ends. CDR1 is SGHTA, CDR2 FQGTGA, per germline. The length of the CDR3 is 15 residues. The CDR3 spells CASSRSATLYNEQFF. The CDR3 DNA sequence: TGTGCCAGCAGCAGAAGCGCGACGCTTTACAATGAGCAGTTCTTC.

This clone has a handful of counts. The V call is TRBV2, the J call TRBJ1-5; TRBD1 matches 8 bases. V trimming: 4 bases; J trimming: 5 bases; junction bases outside the gene matches: 7. The CDR3 loop spans 15 amino acids. In germline, CDR1 is SNHLY, CDR2 FYNNEI. In DNA, the CDR3 is TGTGCCAGCAGTGGACAGACAGGGGCCGATCAGCCCCAGCATTTT. It is translated as CASSGQTGADQPQHF.

The V gene is TRBV15, the J gene TRBJ1-1, with D unclear. V was trimmed by 0 bases and J by 0 bases, leaving 5 bases between them. The CDR3 covers 14 residues. The germline CDR1 and CDR2 sequences are LNHNV and YYDKDF (reference sequence). CDR3 coding DNA: TGTGCCACCAGCAGAGATCGCGTGAACACTGAAGCTTTCTTT. Translated, it gives CATSRDRVNTEAFF.

This chain connects TRBV19 to TRBJ1-1, with 7 bases matching TRBD1. The CDR3 has 15 amino acids. The germline V gene has CDR1 LNHDA and CDR2 SQIVND (reference sequence). V gave up 1 base and J gave up 8 bases; unmatched junction bases: 10. This CDR3 reads CASSIGRQGFSEAFF. The CDR3 coding sequence is TGTGCCAGTAGTATAGGGCGACAGGGTTTTTCGGAAGCTTTCTTT.

J is TRBJ2-1 and V is TRBV7-3, with 10 bases that match TRBD2. With V trimmed by 0 bases and J by 4 bases, 9 bases remained unmatched. The CDR3 covers 18 residues. Germline V lookup: CDR1 SGHTA, CDR2 FQGTGA. The CDR3 sequence is CASSLTGNSGRQYNEQFF. The CDR3 DNA is TGTGCCAGCAGCTTAACGGGAAATAGCGGGAGGCAATACAATGAGCAGTTCTTC.

The CDR3 is CASSFAGTGIEAFF. CDR3 sequence (DNA): TGTGCCAGCAGCTTTGCAGGGACAGGGATTGAAGCTTTCTTT. The chain recombines TRBV7-2 with TRBJ1-1; 9 bases agree with TRBD1. CDR3 length: 14 amino acids. V trimming: 3 bases; J trimming: 7 bases; junction bases outside the gene matches: 6. Looked up from germline, CDR1 is SGHTA and CDR2 is FQGNSA.

The chain couples TRBV6-1 to TRBJ2-3; tentatively, D is TRBD1 or TRBD2 (5 bases each). V lost 7 bases and J lost 0, with 11 bases in between. Looked up from germline, CDR1 is MNHNS and CDR2 is SASEGT. This CDR3 is built from 14 residues. CDR3 DNA: TGTGCCAGCAACGGGGCGGGTAGCACAGATACGCAGTATTTT. Translated: CASNGAGSTDTQYF.

This clone has more than one count but fewer than ten. This chain joins TRBV7-9 and TRBJ2-2, with 7 bases fitting TRBD1. This CDR3 region has 14 residues. V trimming: 5 bases; J trimming: 5 bases; junction bases outside the gene matches: 5. Germline loops: CDR1 SEHNR, CDR2 FQNEAQ (reference sequence). This CDR3 is CASSLRQGTGELFF. Written as DNA, the CDR3 is TGTGCCAGCAGCCTGAGACAGGGAACCGGGGAGCTGTTTTTT.

The chain joins TRBV4-1 to TRBJ2-2; D is ambiguous. The CDR3 loop spans 14 amino acids. Trimming pared 3 bases from V and 8 bases from J, leaving 13 bases between. Germline loops: CDR1 MGHRA, CDR2 YSYEKL. CDR3 DNA sequence: TGCGCCAGCAGCCACCCCGACTTAGCAGGGGAGCTGTTTTTT. Translated, it gives CASSHPDLAGELFF.

The J gene is TRBJ2-3, the V gene TRBV27; D gene uncertain. This CDR3 has 15 amino acids. Deletions cut 4 bases from V and 0 bases from J, with 11 bases between. CDR1 MNHEY and CDR2 SMNVEV come from the germline V gene (reference sequence). The CDR3 sequence: CASSSRTTSTDTQYF. CDR3 coding DNA: TGTGCCAGCAGTTCAAGGACGACTAGCACAGATACGCAGTATTTT.

V is TRBV5-1 and J is TRBJ2-2; the match to TRBD1 covers 7 bases. The CDR3 covers 14 residues. In germline, CDR1 is SGHRS, CDR2 YFSETQ. The V gene end was trimmed by 0 bases and the J gene end by 6 bases; junction bases not matched to a gene: 2. The CDR3 DNA follows: TGCGCCAGCAGCTTGGATGGGACAGCCGGGGAGCTGTTTTTT. This translates into CASSLDGTAGELFF. The whole variable domain, remainder taken from reference TRBV5-1 and TRBJ2-2, is KAGVTQTPRYLIKTRGQQVTLSCSPISGHRSVSWYQQTPGQGLQFLFEYFSETQRNKGNFPGRFSGRQFSNSRSEMNVSTLELGDSALYLCASSLDGTAGELFFGEGSRLTVL.

This sequence joins TRBV6-5 and TRBJ2-2; TRBD1 matches at 12 bases. The CDR3 spans 15 residues. The germline V gene has CDR1 MNHEY and CDR2 SVGAGI. J lost 4 bases, V lost 6 bases, and 3 bases had no gene match. The CDR3 loop is CASRGQGAITGELFF. The CDR3 nucleotides are TGTGCCAGCAGGGGACAGGGGGCGATCACCGGGGAGCTGTTTTTT.

The chain employs TRBV27 and TRBJ1-2; D perhaps matches TRBD1 (5 bases). Germline V gives CDR1 MNHEY, CDR2 SMNVEV (reference sequence). The CDR3 has 15 amino acids. V was clipped by 2 bases and J by 7 bases, with 17 bases between them. CDR3 coding DNA: TGTGCCAGCAGTTTACGCAGGGACGGGGTCGTTGGCTACACCTTC. It yields the protein CASSLRRDGVVGYTF.

This CDR3 reads CASSLRQGGAVGQPQHF. In DNA, the CDR3 is TGTGCCAGCAGCTTAAGACAGGGTGGGGCCGTCGGTCAGCCCCAGCATTTT. V is TRBV11-1 and J is TRBJ1-5, with 7 nucleotides matching TRBD1. The CDR3 runs to 17 residues. Germline CDR1 and CDR2: SGHAT and FQDESV (reference sequence). V gave up 2 bases and J gave up 6 bases; unmatched junction bases: 13. The full variable domain, completed using reference TRBV11-1 and TRBJ1-5, is EAEVAQSPRYKITEKSQAVAFWCDPISGHATLYWYRQILGQGPELLVQFQDESVVDDSQLPKDRFSAERLKGVDSTLKIQPAELGDSAMYLCASSLRQGGAVGQPQHFGDGTRLSIL.

The J gene is TRBJ2-3, the V gene TRBV27; 9 positions agree with TRBD2. Unmatched junction bases numbered 8, after V lost 6 bases and J lost 4 bases. CDR1 and CDR2 (germline): MNHEY, SMNVEV (reference sequence). The length of the CDR3 is 15 residues. In nucleotides, the CDR3 is TGTGCCAGCAGGATAGCGGGAGTTGGGTCAGATACGCAGTATTTT. This sequence encodes CASRIAGVGSDTQYF.

This clone was picked up one time. This chain links TRBV7-7 with TRBJ2-1; 11 bases line up with TRBD1. CDR1 and CDR2 from the germline V gene are SSHAT and FNYEAQ (reference sequence). The CDR3 covers 16 residues. V shed 5 bases, J shed 5 bases, and the junction held 8 bases outside the gene matches. The CDR3 reads CASSPGQGARNNEQFF. The CDR3 coding sequence is TGTGCCAGCAGCCCCGGACAGGGGGCTAGAAACAATGAGCAGTTCTTC. Complete variable domain (other parts from reference TRBV7-7 and TRBJ2-1): GAGVSQSPRYKVTKRGQDVTLRCDPISSHATLYWYQQALGQGPEFLTYFNYEAQPDKSGLPSDRFSAERPEGSISTLTIQRTEQRDSAMYRCASSPGQGARNNEQFFGPGTRLTVL.

There are a few counts of this clone. This sequence joins TRBV7-6 and TRBJ1-1; 7 bases line up with TRBD1. V shed 3 bases, J shed 1 base, and the junction held 17 bases outside the gene matches. The germline V gene has CDR1 SGHVS and CDR2 FNYEAQ. CDR3 size: 19 residues. The CDR3: CASSLEQGNVEFRNTEAFF. The CDR3 DNA is TGTGCCAGCAGCTTGGAACAGGGGAATGTTGAGTTTAGGAACACTGAAGCTTTCTTT. The variable domain in full, completed from reference TRBV7-6 and TRBJ1-1, reads GAGVSQSPRYKVTKRGQDVALRCDPISGHVSLYWYRQALGQGPEFLTYFNYEAQQDKSGLPNDRFSAERPEGSISTLTIQRTEQRDSAMYRCASSLEQGNVEFRNTEAFFGQGTRLTVV.

This clone was counted a few times. V gene TRBV5-1 combines with J gene TRBJ2-5; TRBD2 agrees at 7 bases. Germline assignment: CDR1 SGHRS and CDR2 YFSETQ. The CDR3 has 16 amino acids. With V trimmed by 1 base and J by 5 bases, 11 bases remained unmatched. CDR3 nucleotides: TGCGCCAGCAGCTTGAACACCGTGGGAGGGCGGGAGACCCAGTACTTC. Translating it yields CASSLNTVGGRETQYF.

The chain joins TRBV28 to TRBJ2-7; D is undetermined. Per the germline V gene, CDR1 is MDHEN and CDR2 is SYDVKM. The CDR3 covers 14 residues. Trimming left V 6 bases short and J 6 bases short, with 18 bases between. The CDR3 nucleotides are TGTGCCAGCAGGGGGATGTGGGCCCGCGGCGAGCAGTACTTC. The encoded protein is CASRGMWARGEQYF.

The genes are TRBV19 and TRBJ1-6; no clear D gene. CDR3 size: 16 residues. Germline-derived CDR1 and CDR2 are LNHDA and SQIVND (reference sequence). V lost 4 bases, J lost 7 bases, and 17 bases lay in between. In nucleotides, the CDR3 is TGTGCCAGTAGTACACCGGAATCGGTAGCGAATTCACCCCTCCACTTT. Encoded protein: CASSTPESVANSPLHF.

This clone was observed a few times. This chain joins TRBV7-2 and TRBJ2-7, with 7 bases aligning to TRBD1. V was pared by 5 bases and J by 2 bases, with 6 bases of the junction left unmatched. The CDR3 loop spans 14 amino acids. From germline, CDR1 is SGHTA and CDR2 FQGNSA. The CDR3 DNA follows: TGTGCCAGCAGCGGGGAGACAGGGCCCTACGAGCAGTACTTC. As protein: CASSGETGPYEQYF.

The V call is TRBV7-7, the J call TRBJ2-1; D is perhaps TRBD1 or TRBD2 (7 bases each). Trimming stripped 5 bases from V and 4 bases from J, with 18 bases between. CDR1 and CDR2 (germline): SSHAT, FNYEAQ (reference sequence). CDR3 length: 16 amino acids. The CDR3 loop is CASSLTGTAGYNEQFF. CDR3 DNA: TGTGCCAGCAGCCTGACCGGGACAGCGGGATACAATGAGCAGTTCTTC. Full variable domain (remainder filled in from reference TRBV7-7 and TRBJ2-1): GAGVSQSPRYKVTKRGQDVTLRCDPISSHATLYWYQQALGQGPEFLTYFNYEAQPDKSGLPSDRFSAERPEGSISTLTIQRTEQRDSAMYRCASSLTGTAGYNEQFFGPGTRLTVL.

In its sample, this clone was seen once. The V gene is TRBV19, the J gene TRBJ2-1; 8 bases align to TRBD2. Germline values: CDR1 LNHDA, CDR2 SQIVND (reference sequence). The J segment lost 0 bases and the V segment lost 7 bases, leaving 17 bases of the junction unmatched. The CDR3 loop spans 19 amino acids. This CDR3 reads CASTPGGQGRLSSYNEQFF. CDR3 sequence (DNA): TGTGCCAGTACCCCGGGGGGGCAGGGGAGGCTCAGCTCCTACAATGAGCAGTTCTTC.